This entry lists 16 T cell receptor beta chains sequenced from one sample in a study of cytomegalovirus exposure and HLA in healthy donors. The PCR had 60 Vbeta and 13 Jbeta primers. Only in-frame clones appear in the TCRdb table, and some are missing; sequencing was by immunoSEQ multiplex PCR. This table holds about 190,000 clones, around 73% found once. The sample taken for sequencing was PBMCs. Receptors originate from a woman aged 30 to 39 in good health and CMV-seropositive.

This clone was picked up one time. The gene calls are TRBV27 and TRBJ2-1; the match to TRBD1 covers 9 bases. The length of the CDR3 is 16 residues. The ends lost 5 bases at V and 7 bases at J; junction bases unmatched: 12. Germline values: CDR1 MNHEY, CDR2 SMNVEV (reference sequence). The CDR3: CASSRPLGTGKNEQFF. The DNA of the CDR3 is TGTGCCAGCAGTCGCCCACTGGGGACAGGGAAAAATGAGCAGTTCTTC.

The chain employs TRBV5-8 and TRBJ2-7; TRBD2 aligns across 12 bases. V gave up 2 bases and J gave up 2 bases; unmatched junction bases: 5. CDR3 length equals 16 residues. The germline CDR1 and CDR2 sequences are SGHTS and YDEGEE. CDR3 DNA: TGTGCCAGCAGCTTCTGGACTAGCGGGATAACCTACGAGCAGTACTTC. It translates to CASSFWTSGITYEQYF.

The V gene is TRBV5-4, the J gene TRBJ2-2, with 10 bases lining up with TRBD1. The V segment lost 4 bases and the J segment 5 bases; nucleotides outside the gene matches: 2. The CDR3 extends over 14 amino acids. Germline V gene sequence: CDR1 SGHNT, CDR2 YYREEE (reference sequence). CDR3 DNA: TGTGCCAGCAGCGCGGACAGGGGGACCGGGGAGCTGTTTTTT. This gives the protein CASSADRGTGELFF.

This chain links TRBV18 with TRBJ1-2; the D is unclear. The CDR3 consists of 14 residues. V dropped 2 bases and J dropped 0 bases, with 7 bases sitting between them. Germline CDR1 and CDR2: KGHSH and LQKENI. CDR3 sequence reads: CASSPSIANYGYTF. The CDR3 coding sequence is TGTGCCAGCTCACCAAGTATAGCTAACTATGGCTACACCTTC.

This chain connects TRBV27 to TRBJ1-2; the D gene is possibly TRBD1 (5 bases). The CDR3 contains 14 residues. The ends were cut back, 2 bases at V and 5 bases at J, with 12 bases in the middle. Germline V gene lookup returns CDR1 MNHEY and CDR2 SMNVEV (reference sequence). The CDR3 DNA sequence: TGTGCCAGCAGTTTAAAGGGGCTGGCATATGGCTACACCTTC. This sequence encodes CASSLKGLAYGYTF.

The chain has TRBV28 and TRBJ2-1; 7 nucleotides align to TRBD2. V was pared by 3 bases and J by 6 bases, with 5 bases of the junction left unmatched. The CDR3 has 14 amino acids. Germline V lookup: CDR1 MDHEN, CDR2 SYDVKM. The CDR3 protein is CASSFPGGANEQFF. The CDR3 DNA follows: TGTGCCAGCAGTTTTCCGGGAGGAGCCAATGAGCAGTTCTTC.

The rearrangement links TRBV21-1 to TRBJ1-1. TRBV21-1 is given as a pseudogene. The CDR3 has 10 residues. For the CDR3, the DNA is TGTGCCAGCACCCGAGGAGGGGCTTTCTTT. This translates into CASTRGGAFF.

This clone was seen a single time. The chain uses TRBV4-2 and TRBJ2-5; a possible D gene is TRBD1 (6 bases). V lost 3 bases and J lost 5, with 19 bases in between. The CDR3 has 16 residues. Per the germline V gene, CDR1 is LGHNA and CDR2 is YNFKEQ. In nucleotides, the CDR3 is TGTGCCAGCAGCCATGCTGACCGGGACCAGGGGGAGACCCAGTACTTC. This codes for CASSHADRDQGETQYF.

This clone appeared a single time. The rearrangement uses TRBV5-6 and TRBJ1-1, with D perhaps matching TRBD1 (5 bases). The CDR3 runs to 18 residues. The germline V gene has CDR1 SGHDT and CDR2 YYEEEE. Trimming left V 3 bases short and J 6 bases short, with 27 bases between. Here the CDR3 reads CASSSSGQGVRVFSEAFF. Here the CDR3 DNA reads TGTGCCAGCAGCTCTTCAGGGCAGGGTGTAAGGGTCTTCTCTGAAGCTTTCTTT.

This clone was found a few times. The rearrangement links TRBV5-1 to TRBJ2-5; 11 nucleotides agree with TRBD2. Germline trimming cut 4 bases from V and 4 bases from J; bases unmatched to any gene: 6. CDR1 is SGHRS and CDR2 is YFSETQ in the germline V gene. This CDR3 spans 15 amino acids. For the CDR3, the DNA is TGCGCCAGCAGCGGCGGGACTAGCGGTTTAGAGACCCAGTACTTC. Amino acid sequence: CASSGGTSGLETQYF.

The J gene is TRBJ1-2, the V gene TRBV28; D may be TRBD1 (5 bases). This CDR3 is 13 amino acids long. CDR1 and CDR2 (germline): MDHEN, SYDVKM. The ends were cut back, 2 bases at V and 7 bases at J, with 11 bases in the middle. CDR3 nucleotides: TGTGCCAGCAGTTTAGTGGGGCACGGTGGCTACACCTTC. Protein sequence: CASSLVGHGGYTF.

This clone has more than one count but fewer than ten. This chain links TRBV21-1 with TRBJ2-6; the table assigns TRBD2, which was not confirmed against the DNA. TRBV21-1 is deemed a pseudogene. This CDR3 contains 17 residues. CDR3 bases: TGTGCCAGCAGCACACGGGGGGAGCTGCGCGGGGCCAACGTCCTGACTTTC. This encodes CASSTRGELRGANVLTF.

The CDR3 DNA follows: TGTGCCAGCAGCCAAGACGGGGGAACCTCTGGAAACACCATATATTTT. Translating it yields CASSQDGGTSGNTIYF. The V gene is TRBV4-2, the J gene TRBJ1-3; perhaps TRBD1 as D (5 bases). V gave up 0 bases and J gave up 0 bases, with 9 bases separating them. CDR3 length equals 16 residues. Germline V CDR1 and CDR2: LGHNA, YNFKEQ.

The V gene is TRBV27, the J gene TRBJ2-7; a weak D match, TRBD1 (6 bases). The CDR3 spans 15 residues. V dropped 3 bases and J dropped 2 bases, with 14 bases sitting between them. Germline V gene sequence: CDR1 MNHEY, CDR2 SMNVEV (reference sequence). CDR3 amino acids: CASSFSSGEPYEQYF. CDR3 nucleotides: TGTGCCAGCAGTTTCTCGTCAGGGGAACCCTACGAGCAGTACTTC.

The sample holds a few counts of this clone. The genes are TRBV7-2 and TRBJ2-1; TRBD2 might be the D (5 bases). The ends were cut back, 6 bases at V and 4 bases at J, with 13 bases in the middle. Germline V lookup: CDR1 SGHTA, CDR2 FQGNSA. The length of the CDR3 is 14 residues. The CDR3: CASRVATLYNEQFF. The DNA for the CDR3 is TGTGCCAGCAGGGTAGCGACTCTATACAATGAGCAGTTCTTC.

This clone was seen just once. V gene TRBV10-3 combines with J gene TRBJ1-2; 10 bases are a match to TRBD1. CDR1 and CDR2 from the germline V gene are ENHRY and SYGVKD. The CDR3 runs to 15 residues. V was clipped by 6 bases and J by 3 bases; unmatched bases: 7. CDR3 region: CAIRRDRGMDYGYTF. CDR3 DNA sequence: TGTGCCATCAGAAGGGACAGGGGAATGGACTATGGCTACACCTTC.